This T cell receptor (beta chain) was observed in a study of beta chain features in type 1 diabetes. Expressed TCRB transcripts were sequenced because the entire RNA isolate underwent reverse transcription. Measured with immunoSEQ multiplex PCR; TCRdb has only the in-frame clones, and not every one. The data hold about 24,000 clones, with roughly three quarters observed a single time. Germline CDR1 reads MNHNS; CDR2 reads SASEGT. The V end was cut by 2 bases, the J end by 1 base, with 12 bases between. This CDR3 is 15 amino acids long. The origin of this receptor is a woman aged 40-49 years in good health. This sequence joins TRBV6-1 and TRBJ2-7; tentative D call: TRBD2 (6 bases). Sequencing was done on a sample of Tregs from blood. CDR3 sequence (DNA): TGTGCCAGCAGTGAACGGGGGAGTGGGTCCTACGAGCAGTACTTC. The encoded protein is CASSERGSGSYEQYF.